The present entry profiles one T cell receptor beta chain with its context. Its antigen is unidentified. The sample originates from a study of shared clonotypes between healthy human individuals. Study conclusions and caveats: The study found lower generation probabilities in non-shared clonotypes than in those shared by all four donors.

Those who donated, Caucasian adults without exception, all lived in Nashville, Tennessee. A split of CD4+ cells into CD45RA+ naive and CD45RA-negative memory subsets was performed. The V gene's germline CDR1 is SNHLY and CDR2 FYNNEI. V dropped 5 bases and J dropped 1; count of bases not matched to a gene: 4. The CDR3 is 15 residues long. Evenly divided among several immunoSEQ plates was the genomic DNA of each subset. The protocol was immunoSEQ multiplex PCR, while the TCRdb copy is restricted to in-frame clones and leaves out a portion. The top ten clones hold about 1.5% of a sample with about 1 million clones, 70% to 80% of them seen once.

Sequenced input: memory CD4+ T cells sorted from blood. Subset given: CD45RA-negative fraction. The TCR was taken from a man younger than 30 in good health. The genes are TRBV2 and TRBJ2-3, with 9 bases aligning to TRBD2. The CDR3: CASSKVAGGTDTQYF. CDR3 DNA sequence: TGTGCCAGCAGTAAAGTAGCGGGGGGCACAGATACGCAGTATTTT. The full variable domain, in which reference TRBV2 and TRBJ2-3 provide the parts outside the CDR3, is EPEVTQTPSHQVTQMGQEVILRCVPISNHLYFYWYRQILGQKVEFLVSFYNNEISEKSEIFDDQFSVERPDGSNFTLKIRSTKLEDSAMYFCASSKVAGGTDTQYFGPGTRLTVL.